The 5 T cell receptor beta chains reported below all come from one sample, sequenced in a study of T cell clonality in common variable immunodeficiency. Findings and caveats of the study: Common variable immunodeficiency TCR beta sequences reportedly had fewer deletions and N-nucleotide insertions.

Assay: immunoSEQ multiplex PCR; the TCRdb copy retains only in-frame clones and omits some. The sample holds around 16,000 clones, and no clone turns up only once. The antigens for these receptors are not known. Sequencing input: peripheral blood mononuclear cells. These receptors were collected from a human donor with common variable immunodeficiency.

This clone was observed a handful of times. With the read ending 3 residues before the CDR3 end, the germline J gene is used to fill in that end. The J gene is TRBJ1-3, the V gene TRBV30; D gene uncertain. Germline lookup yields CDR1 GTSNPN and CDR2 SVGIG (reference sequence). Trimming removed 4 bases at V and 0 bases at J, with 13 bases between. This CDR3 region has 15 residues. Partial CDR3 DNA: TGTGCCTGGACGGGTGGCGACTCCTCTGGAAACACC. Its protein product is CAWTGGDSSGNT. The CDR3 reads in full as CAWTGGDSSGNTIYF.

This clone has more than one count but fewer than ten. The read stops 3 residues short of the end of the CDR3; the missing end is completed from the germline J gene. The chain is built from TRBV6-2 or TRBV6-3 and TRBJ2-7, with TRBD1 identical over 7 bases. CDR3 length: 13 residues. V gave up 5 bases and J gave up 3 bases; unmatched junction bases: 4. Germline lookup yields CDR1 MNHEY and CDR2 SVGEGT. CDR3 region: CASSRTGVYEQYF. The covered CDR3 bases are TGTGCCAGCAGTAGGACAGGAGTCTACGAG.

The sequenced part of the CDR3 DNA is TGTGCCAGCAGCGTTAACAGGGTTACGAATGAG. Residues: CASSVNRVTNE. The CDR3 in its entirety is CASSVNRVTNEQFF. The J gene is TRBJ2-1, the V gene TRBV7-3, with D possibly matching TRBD1 (6 bases). Read sequence stops 3 residues before the CDR3 end, and the germline J gene provides the missing end. CDR3 length equals 14 residues. Germline-derived CDR1 and CDR2 are SGHTA and FQGTGA. The V end lost 5 bases, the J end lost 7 bases, and 15 bases lay between the germline ends. The whole variable domain, remainder taken from reference TRBV7-3 and TRBJ2-1, is GAGVSQTPSNKVTEKGKYVELRCDPISGHTALYWYRQSLGQGPEFLIYFQGTGAADDSGLPNDRFFAVRPEGSVSTLKIQRTERGDSAVYLCASSVNRVTNEQFFGPGTRLTVL.

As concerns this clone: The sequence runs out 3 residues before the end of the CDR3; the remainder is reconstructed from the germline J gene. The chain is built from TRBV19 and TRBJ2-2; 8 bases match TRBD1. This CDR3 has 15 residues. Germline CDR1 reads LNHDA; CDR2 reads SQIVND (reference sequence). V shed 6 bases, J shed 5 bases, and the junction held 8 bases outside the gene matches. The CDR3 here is CASRSDRGRTGELFF. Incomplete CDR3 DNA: TGTGCCAGTAGATCCGACAGGGGTCGGACCGGGGAG. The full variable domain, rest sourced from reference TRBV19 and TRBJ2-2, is DGGITQSPKYLFRKEGQNVTLSCEQNLNHDAMYWYRQDPGQGLRLIYYSQIVNDFQKGDIAEGYSVSREKKESFPLTVTSAQKNPTAFYLCASRSDRGRTGELFFGEGSRLTVL.

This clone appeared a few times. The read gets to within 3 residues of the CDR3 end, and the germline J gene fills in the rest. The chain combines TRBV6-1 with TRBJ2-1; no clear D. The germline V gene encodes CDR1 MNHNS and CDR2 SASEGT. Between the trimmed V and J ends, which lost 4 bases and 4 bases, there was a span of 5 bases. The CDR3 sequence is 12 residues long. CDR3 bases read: TGTGCCAGCAGTGCGCAGTACAATGAG. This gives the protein CASSAQYNE. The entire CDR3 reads CASSAQYNEQFF.